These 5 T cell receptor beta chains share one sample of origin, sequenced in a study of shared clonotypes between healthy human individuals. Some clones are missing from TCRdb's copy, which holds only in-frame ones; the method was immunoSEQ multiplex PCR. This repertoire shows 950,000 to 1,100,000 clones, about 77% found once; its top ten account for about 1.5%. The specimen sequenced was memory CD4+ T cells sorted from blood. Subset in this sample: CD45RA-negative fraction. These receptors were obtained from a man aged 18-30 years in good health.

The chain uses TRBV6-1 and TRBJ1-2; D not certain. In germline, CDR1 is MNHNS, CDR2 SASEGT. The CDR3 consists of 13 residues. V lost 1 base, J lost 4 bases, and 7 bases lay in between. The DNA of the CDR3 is TGTGCCAGCAGTGAAGACCTCCGCTATGGCTACACCTTC. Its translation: CASSEDLRYGYTF.

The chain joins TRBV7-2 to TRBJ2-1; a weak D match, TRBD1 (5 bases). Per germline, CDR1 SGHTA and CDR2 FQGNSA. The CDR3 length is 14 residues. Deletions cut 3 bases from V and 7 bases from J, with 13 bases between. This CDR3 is CASSFSRQTNEQFF. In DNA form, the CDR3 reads TGTGCCAGCAGCTTCTCTCGACAGACTAATGAGCAGTTCTTC.

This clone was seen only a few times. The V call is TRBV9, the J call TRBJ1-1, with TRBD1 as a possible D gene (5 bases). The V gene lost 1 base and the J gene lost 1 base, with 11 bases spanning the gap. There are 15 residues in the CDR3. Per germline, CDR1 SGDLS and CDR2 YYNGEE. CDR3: CASSVQGAANTEAFF. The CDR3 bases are TGTGCCAGCAGCGTACAGGGAGCAGCGAACACTGAAGCTTTCTTT.

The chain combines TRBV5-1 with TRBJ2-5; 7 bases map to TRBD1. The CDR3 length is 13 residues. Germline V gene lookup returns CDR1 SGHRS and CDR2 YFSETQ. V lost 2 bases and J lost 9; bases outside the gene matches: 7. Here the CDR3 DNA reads TGCGCCAGCAGCTTCGGTGGCCAGGGGGCCCAGTACTTC. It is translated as CASSFGGQGAQYF.

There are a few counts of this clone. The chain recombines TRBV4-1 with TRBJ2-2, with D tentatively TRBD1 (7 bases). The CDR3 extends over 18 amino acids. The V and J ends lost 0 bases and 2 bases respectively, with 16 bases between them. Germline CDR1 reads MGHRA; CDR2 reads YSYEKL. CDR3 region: CASSQDGRGASNTGELFF. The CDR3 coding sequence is TGCGCCAGCAGCCAAGATGGCAGGGGGGCCTCAAACACCGGGGAGCTGTTTTTT.